The 21 T cell receptor beta chains given below trace back to one sample, sequenced in a study of T cell changes during pregnancy in multiple sclerosis. The repertoire was sequenced with immunoSEQ multiplex PCR; TCRdb's copy has only in-frame clones and lacks some. Among some 70,000 clones listed, 90% were seen once. The sequences come from peripheral blood, collected after pregnancy. The receptors derive from a female donor in good health, enrolled as a control in a pregnancy study.

V is TRBV19 and J is TRBJ2-5; 8 bases align to TRBD1. The CDR3 covers 15 residues. J was trimmed by 2 bases and V by 8 bases; bases with no gene match: 10. Germline CDR1 LNHDA, CDR2 SQIVND (reference sequence). CDR3 protein: CASRGQGAYQETQYF. CDR3 sequence (DNA): TGTGCCAGTCGGGGGCAGGGGGCTTATCAAGAGACCCAGTACTTC.

The chain couples TRBV10-3 to TRBJ1-2; 7 nucleotides line up with TRBD1. The germline V gene has CDR1 ENHRY and CDR2 SYGVKD. V trimming: 7 bases; J trimming: 8 bases; junction bases outside the gene matches: 19. The CDR3 sequence is 16 residues long. In DNA form, the CDR3 reads TGTGCCATCACCCGAACAGGGGCAGGCAGGGATTACGGCTACACCTTC. This sequence encodes CAITRTGAGRDYGYTF.

The chain links TRBV13 to TRBJ1-1; no clear D. This CDR3 has 16 residues. V lost 0 bases to trimming and J lost 8 bases, with 19 bases between them. Germline loops: CDR1 PRHDT, CDR2 FYEKMQ (reference sequence). This chain's CDR3 is CASSLGWQPLRREAFF. CDR3 DNA sequence: TGTGCCAGCAGCTTAGGATGGCAGCCCTTGAGGAGGGAAGCTTTCTTT.

CDR3 sequence reads: CASSSAGQGGNQPQHF. The CDR3 region has the DNA TGTGCCAGCAGTTCTGCCGGACAGGGCGGCAATCAGCCCCAGCATTTT. The rearrangement links TRBV6-5 to TRBJ1-5, with 8 bases lining up with TRBD1. CDR3 length equals 16 residues. J was trimmed by 2 bases and V by 4 bases; bases with no gene match: 7. Germline V lookup: CDR1 MNHEY, CDR2 SVGAGI.

The genes are TRBV5-4 and TRBJ2-3, with D maybe TRBD2 (6 bases). Germline assignment: CDR1 SGHNT and CDR2 YYREEE (reference sequence). The CDR3 extends over 16 amino acids. V shed 4 bases and J shed 4 bases, with 19 bases lying between them. The CDR3 nucleotides are TGTGCCAGCAGCAAAACCGGGAGCAGGACTTCAGATACGCAGTATTTT. Residues: CASSKTGSRTSDTQYF.

The V call is TRBV27, the J call TRBJ2-7; TRBD2 matches at 10 bases. The CDR3 length is 16 residues. After removal of 5 bases from V and 3 bases from J, the junction contained 10 bases not matched to a gene. Germline V CDR1 and CDR2: MNHEY, SMNVEV (reference sequence). The CDR3: CASSLEASGSFYEQYF. The CDR3 DNA reads as TGTGCCAGCAGTCTAGAGGCTAGCGGGAGTTTCTACGAGCAGTACTTC.

CDR3 coding DNA: TGTGCCAGTACTCCGGGACTAGCGGGAGTTTCCACCGGGGAGCTGTTTTTT. Translated, it gives CASTPGLAGVSTGELFF. J is TRBJ2-2 and V is TRBV19, with 14 positions matching TRBD2. CDR1 and CDR2 from the germline V gene are LNHDA and SQIVND (reference sequence). J was trimmed by 4 bases and V by 7 bases; bases with no gene match: 8. The CDR3 has 17 amino acids.

This clone was detected once. The rearrangement uses TRBV5-1 and TRBJ2-1; 7 bases agree with TRBD2. CDR1 SGHRS and CDR2 YFSETQ come from the germline V gene. The CDR3 has 15 residues. V gave up 0 bases and J gave up 6 bases; unmatched junction bases: 6. The CDR3 spells CASSLDGGGLNEQFF. CDR3 DNA sequence: TGCGCCAGCAGCTTGGACGGGGGAGGGCTCAATGAGCAGTTCTTC.

This chain links TRBV6-5 with TRBJ1-4, with TRBD1 matching 7 bases. The CDR3 consists of 15 residues. The junction had 10 bases not matched to a gene; V was cut back by 4 bases and J by 8 bases. CDR1 is MNHEY and CDR2 is SVGAGI in the germline V gene. As DNA, the CDR3 is TGTGCCAGCAGTTCCAGACGGGACAGAAGCGAAAAACTGTTTTTT. As protein: CASSSRRDRSEKLFF.

The gene calls are TRBV9 and TRBJ2-1; 8 nucleotides match TRBD2. Trimming at V came to 0 bases and at J to 7 bases, leaving 6 bases not matched to a gene. This CDR3 is 15 amino acids long. Germline V gene data show CDR1 as SGDLS and CDR2 as YYNGEE. This CDR3 is CASSVAGGMQNEQFF. DNA of the CDR3: TGTGCCAGCAGCGTAGCGGGGGGGATGCAGAATGAGCAGTTCTTC.

This CDR3 is CASSGRDRGPLNYGYTF. The CDR3 DNA reads as TGTGCCAGCAGTGGCCGGGACAGGGGGCCCCTTAACTATGGCTACACCTTC. The rearrangement uses TRBV27 and TRBJ1-2, with 12 bases aligning to TRBD1. There are 17 residues in the CDR3. V trimming: 5 bases; J trimming: 1 base; junction bases outside the gene matches: 8. The germline CDR1 and CDR2 sequences are MNHEY and SMNVEV (reference sequence).

About this clone itself: The CDR3 ends on some other residue instead of the conserved phenylalanine or tryptophan, so this is likely a read error. It is unclear where the CDR3 begins or ends on the DNA, so no DNA is shown, and the CDR3 is as TCRdb lists it. CDR3 sequence reads: CASREDLGQGIPCVHL. The V gene is TRBV2, the J gene TRBJ1-6; the table calls TRBD1, which could not be checked here. The CDR3 length is 16 residues, termini included. CDR1 and CDR2 (germline): SNHLY, FYNNEI.

This sequence joins TRBV25-1 and TRBJ1-1; a possible D gene is TRBD1 (5 bases). The germline CDR1 and CDR2 sequences are MGHDK and SYGVNS. The CDR3 has 14 amino acids. The V and J ends lost 7 bases and 6 bases respectively, with 18 bases between them. CDR3 in DNA: TGTGCCAGCACTCAAGGAGGGGCGGCGGCTGAAGCTTTCTTT. Translating gives CASTQGGAAAEAFF.

This chain links TRBV19 with TRBJ1-1; D perhaps matches TRBD1 (5 bases). This CDR3 region has 14 residues. The V and J ends lost 4 bases and 6 bases respectively, with 15 bases between them. Germline V gene sequence: CDR1 LNHDA, CDR2 SQIVND (reference sequence). The CDR3 region has the DNA TGTGCCAGTAGTAGGAGGGAGGGGAGGGCTGAAGCTTTCTTT. Translating it yields CASSRREGRAEAFF.

V is TRBV10-2 and J is TRBJ2-7; 8 nucleotides agree with TRBD1. The V segment lost 2 bases and the J segment 3 bases; nucleotides outside the gene matches: 3. The CDR3 is 14 amino acids. The germline CDR1 and CDR2 sequences are WSHSY and SAAADI. This CDR3 is CASSELGQGYEQYF. For the CDR3, the DNA is TGCGCCAGCAGTGAGCTCGGACAGGGCTACGAGCAGTACTTC.

The J gene is TRBJ2-5, the V gene TRBV4-1, with D perhaps matching TRBD1 (6 bases). The germline V and J ends were trimmed by 3 bases and 1 base, with 18 bases remaining between them. The germline V gene has CDR1 MGHRA and CDR2 YSYEKL. This CDR3 spans 17 amino acids. This chain's CDR3 is CASSQEQGFSFQETQYF. The CDR3 coding sequence is TGCGCCAGCAGCCAGGAACAGGGTTTCTCCTTCCAAGAGACCCAGTACTTC.

The chain recombines TRBV7-9 with TRBJ1-1; D is undetermined. V lost 11 bases and J 1 base, leaving 14 bases between the germline ends. The CDR3 spans 13 residues. Germline V lookup: CDR1 SEHNR, CDR2 FQNEAQ (reference sequence). DNA for the CDR3: TGTGCCGAGAGAGGGTTGAAGAACACTGAAGCTTTCTTT. This sequence encodes CAERGLKNTEAFF.

The gene calls are TRBV29-1 and TRBJ2-7, with D possibly TRBD2 on 6 matching bases. V gave up 4 bases and J gave up 5 bases, with 15 bases separating them. Germline V gene data show CDR1 as SQVTM and CDR2 as ANQGSEA. CDR3 length equals 13 residues. The chain's CDR3 is CSVGGVGGHEQYF. CDR3 DNA: TGCAGCGTTGGCGGGGTAGGAGGTCACGAGCAGTACTTC.

The V gene is TRBV5-4, the J gene TRBJ2-5; D perhaps matches TRBD1 (7 bases). The CDR3 is 15 residues long. Germline CDR1 SGHNT, CDR2 YYREEE (reference sequence). The V end was cut by 9 bases, the J end by 1 base, with 19 bases between. The CDR3 region has the DNA TGTGCCACCCATCGAGGAGGGGGCGTCCAAGAGACCCAGTACTTC. Amino acid sequence: CATHRGGGVQETQYF.

This chain joins TRBV14 and TRBJ2-1, with D uncertain. Trimming removed 3 bases at V and 3 bases at J, with 15 bases between. Germline V gene sequence: CDR1 SGHDN, CDR2 FVKESK. The CDR3 extends over 16 amino acids. The DNA of the CDR3 is TGTGCCAGCAGCCACTCGCCAGGCCCTCTCTACAATGAGCAGTTCTTC. This sequence encodes CASSHSPGPLYNEQFF.

The V call is TRBV7-2, the J call TRBJ1-5, with 8 bases aligning to TRBD1. CDR1 and CDR2 (germline): SGHTA, FQGNSA. This CDR3 has 15 residues. The V segment lost 5 bases and the J segment 2 bases; nucleotides outside the gene matches: 5. The chain's CDR3 is CASSIDRGGNQPQHF. CDR3 sequence (DNA): TGTGCCAGCAGCATAGACAGGGGAGGCAATCAGCCCCAGCATTTT.